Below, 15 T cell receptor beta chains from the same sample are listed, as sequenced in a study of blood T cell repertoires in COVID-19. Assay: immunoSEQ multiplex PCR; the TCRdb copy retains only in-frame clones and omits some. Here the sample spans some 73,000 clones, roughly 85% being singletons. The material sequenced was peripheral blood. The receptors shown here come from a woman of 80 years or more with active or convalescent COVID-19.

CDR3 amino acids: CASSREDFGYTF. The CDR3 DNA reads TGCGCCAGCAGCAGGGAGGATTTTGGCTACACCTTC. The J gene is TRBJ1-2, the V gene TRBV5-1; D not resolved. V was pared by 4 bases and J by 7 bases, with 11 bases between. Per germline, CDR1 SGHRS and CDR2 YFSETQ. CDR3 length equals 12 residues.

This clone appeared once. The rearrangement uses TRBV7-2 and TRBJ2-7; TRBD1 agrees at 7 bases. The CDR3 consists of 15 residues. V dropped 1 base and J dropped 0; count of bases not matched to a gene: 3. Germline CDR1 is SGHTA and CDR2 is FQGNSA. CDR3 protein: CASSLVGDSSYEQYF. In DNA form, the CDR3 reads TGTGCCAGCAGCTTAGTTGGGGACAGCTCCTACGAGCAGTACTTC.

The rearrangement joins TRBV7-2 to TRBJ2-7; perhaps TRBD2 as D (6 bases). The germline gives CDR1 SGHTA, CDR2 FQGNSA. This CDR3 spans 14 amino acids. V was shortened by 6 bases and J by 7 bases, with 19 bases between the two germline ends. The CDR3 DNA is TGTGCCAGCAGTACACGCGGAGGGGCAAGGGAGCAGTACTTC. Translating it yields CASSTRGGAREQYF.

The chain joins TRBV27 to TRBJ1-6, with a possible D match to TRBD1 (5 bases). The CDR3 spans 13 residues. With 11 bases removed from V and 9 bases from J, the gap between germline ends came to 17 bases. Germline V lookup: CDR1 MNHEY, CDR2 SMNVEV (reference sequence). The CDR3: CASKGGGSSPLHF. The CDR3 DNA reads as TGTGCCTCCAAAGGCGGGGGTAGTTCACCCCTCCACTTT.

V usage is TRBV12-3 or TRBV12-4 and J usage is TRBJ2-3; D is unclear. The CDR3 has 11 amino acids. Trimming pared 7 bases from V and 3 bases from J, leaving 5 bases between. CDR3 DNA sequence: TGTGCCAGCACCGGGACAGATACGCAGTATTTT. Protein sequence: CASTGTDTQYF.

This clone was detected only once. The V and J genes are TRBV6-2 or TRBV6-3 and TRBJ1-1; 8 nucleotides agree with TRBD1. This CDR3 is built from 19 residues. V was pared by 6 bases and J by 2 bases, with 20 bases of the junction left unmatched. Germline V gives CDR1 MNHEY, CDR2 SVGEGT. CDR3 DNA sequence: TGTGCCAGCAGCCCCCGAGGACAGGGCCAGGGGATTGTCAACACTGAAGCTTTCTTT. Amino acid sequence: CASSPRGQGQGIVNTEAFF.

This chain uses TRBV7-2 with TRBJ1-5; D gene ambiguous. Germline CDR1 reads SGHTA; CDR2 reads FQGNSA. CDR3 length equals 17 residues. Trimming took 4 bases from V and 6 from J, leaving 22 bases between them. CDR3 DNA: TGTGCCAGCAGCTCCAGCGGTTCGGTTCCCCGAGTTCAGCCCCAGCATTTT. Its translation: CASSSSGSVPRVQPQHF.

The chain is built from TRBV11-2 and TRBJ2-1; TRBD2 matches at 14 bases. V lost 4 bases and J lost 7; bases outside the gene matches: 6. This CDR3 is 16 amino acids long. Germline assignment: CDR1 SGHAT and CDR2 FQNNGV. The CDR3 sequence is CASSSRTSGGTNEQFF. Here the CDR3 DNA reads TGTGCCAGCAGCTCCCGGACTAGCGGGGGGACAAATGAGCAGTTCTTC. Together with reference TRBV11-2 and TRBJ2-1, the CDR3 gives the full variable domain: EAGVAQSPRYKIIEKRQSVAFWCNPISGHATLYWYQQILGQGPKLLIQFQNNGVVDDSQLPKDRFSAERLKGVDSTLKIQPAKLEDSAVYLCASSSRTSGGTNEQFFGPGTRLTVL.

The CDR3 sequence: CASSPARSYGYTF. The CDR3 DNA reads TGTGCCAGCAGCCCCGCCCGGTCCTATGGCTACACCTTC. V and J are TRBV6-5 and TRBJ1-2; D unclear. The CDR3 has 13 residues. Germline V gives CDR1 MNHEY, CDR2 SVGAGI. V was pared by 6 bases and J by 4 bases, with 12 bases between.

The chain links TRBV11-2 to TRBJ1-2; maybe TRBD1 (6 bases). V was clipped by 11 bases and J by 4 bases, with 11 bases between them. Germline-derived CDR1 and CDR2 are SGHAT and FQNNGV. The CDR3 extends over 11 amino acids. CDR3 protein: CAVGQTYGYTF. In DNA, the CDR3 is TGTGCCGTCGGACAGACCTATGGCTACACCTTC. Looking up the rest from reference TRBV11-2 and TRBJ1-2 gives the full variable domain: EAGVAQSPRYKIIEKRQSVAFWCNPISGHATLYWYQQILGQGPKLLIQFQNNGVVDDSQLPKDRFSAERLKGVDSTLKIQPAKLEDSAVYLCAVGQTYGYTFGSGTRLTVV.

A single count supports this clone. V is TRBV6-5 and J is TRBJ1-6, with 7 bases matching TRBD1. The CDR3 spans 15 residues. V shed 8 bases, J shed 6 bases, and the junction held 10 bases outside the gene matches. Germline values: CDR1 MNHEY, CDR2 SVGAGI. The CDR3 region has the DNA TGTGCCAGCCGGCTCTCCGGGACAGCTAATTCACCCCTCCACTTT. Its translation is CASRLSGTANSPLHF.

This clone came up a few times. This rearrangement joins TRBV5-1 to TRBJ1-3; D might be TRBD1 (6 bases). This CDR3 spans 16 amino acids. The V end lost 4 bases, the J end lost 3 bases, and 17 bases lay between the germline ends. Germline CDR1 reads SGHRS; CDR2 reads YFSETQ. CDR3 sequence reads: CASSTGTDLGGNTIYF. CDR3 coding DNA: TGCGCCAGCAGCACAGGGACGGACCTCGGTGGAAACACCATATATTTT.

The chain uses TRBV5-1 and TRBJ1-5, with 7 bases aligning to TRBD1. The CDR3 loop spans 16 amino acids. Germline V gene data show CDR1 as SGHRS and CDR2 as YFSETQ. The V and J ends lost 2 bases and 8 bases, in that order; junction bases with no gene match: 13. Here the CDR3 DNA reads TGCGCCAGCAGCTTAGGGGGCACCGGGGTAAGGGAGCCCCAGCATTTT. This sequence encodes CASSLGGTGVREPQHF.

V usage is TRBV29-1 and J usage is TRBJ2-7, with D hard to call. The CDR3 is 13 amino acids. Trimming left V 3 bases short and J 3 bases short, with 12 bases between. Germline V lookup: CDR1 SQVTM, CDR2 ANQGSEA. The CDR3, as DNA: TGCAGCGTTGATGGTGGTAGAGGCTACGAGCAGTACTTC. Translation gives CSVDGGRGYEQYF.

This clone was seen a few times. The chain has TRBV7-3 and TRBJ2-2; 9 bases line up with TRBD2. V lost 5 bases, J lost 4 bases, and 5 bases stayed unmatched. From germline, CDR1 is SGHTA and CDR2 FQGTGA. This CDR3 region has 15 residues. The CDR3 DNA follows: TGTGCCAGCAGCCAAAGCGGGGGGTCCACCGGGGAGCTGTTTTTT. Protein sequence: CASSQSGGSTGELFF.